The count of the clone carrying this TCR beta chain is one. Its specificity is not known. The identical CDR3 is also encoded by other nucleotide sequences in the sample. These data are taken from a study of graft-versus-host responses after intestinal transplantation. Study-wide context: Each of the recipients got a multivisceral, liver-intestinal, or isolated intestinal transplant. The study gave all recipients anti-thymocyte globulin induction, then tacrolimus and steroids for about 3 years.

Overall study findings and caveats: Patients with graft-donor T cell macrochimerism had high graft-versus-host to host-versus-graft clonal ratios in allografts. Early declines in HvG clones that occurred post-transplant were associated with peak circulating GvH clone levels.

Sequenced by immunoSEQ multiplex PCR; TCRdb stores in-frame clones only, minus some. The sample yields over 100,000 clones, 85% to 95% seen once. Sequencing used unstimulated CD4+ T cells sorted from spleen or lymph node cells, obtained before transplant. The sequence came from a human donor who was the organ donor for an intestinal transplant.

In DNA form, the CDR3 reads TGTGCCAGCAGTTTGACAGGGGGAGAGACCCAGTACTTC. This sequence encodes CASSLTGGETQYF. J is TRBJ2-5 and V is TRBV28; TRBD1 matches 9 bases. With 3 bases clipped from V and 4 bases from J, the junction kept 0 bases outside the gene matches. The CDR3 is made up of 13 amino acids. CDR1 MDHEN and CDR2 SYDVKM come from the germline V gene.